This T cell receptor beta chain derives from a study of identical twins. TCRdb reprocessed the 5' RACE reads via MiXCR and lists one record per CDR3 protein. The sample includes about 480,000 distinct CDR3 sequences, 12% to 15% of them seen just once. The CDR3 sequence is 15 residues long. The V gene's germline CDR1 is SEHNR and CDR2 FQNEAQ (reference sequence). After removal of 1 base from V and 6 bases from J, the junction contained 9 bases not matched to a gene. This clonotype has more than one count but fewer than ten. The same sample was also studied in work on yellow fever vaccine responses in identical twins.

This chain connects TRBV7-9 to TRBJ2-7; 7 bases map to TRBD1. The sequenced sample consisted of CD4+ T cells sorted from blood. The sequence came from a woman younger than 30 in good health. The DNA of the CDR3 is TGTGCCAGCAGCTTAGGACAGACAGGGTTGGGCGAGCAGTACTTC. Translated: CASSLGQTGLGEQYF.